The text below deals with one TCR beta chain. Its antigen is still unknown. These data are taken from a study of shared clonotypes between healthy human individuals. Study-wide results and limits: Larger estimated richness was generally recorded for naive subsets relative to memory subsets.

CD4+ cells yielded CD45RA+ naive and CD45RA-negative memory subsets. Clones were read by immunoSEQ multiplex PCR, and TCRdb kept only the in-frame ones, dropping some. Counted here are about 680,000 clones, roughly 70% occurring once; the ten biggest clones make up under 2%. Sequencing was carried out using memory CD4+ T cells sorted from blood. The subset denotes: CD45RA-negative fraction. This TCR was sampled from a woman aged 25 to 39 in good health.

In nucleotides, the CDR3 is TGTGCCAGCAGTCCCGCAGAGGGGCTGACTAACTATGGCTACACCTTC. Translating gives CASSPAEGLTNYGYTF. The J gene is TRBJ1-2, the V gene TRBV6-6; perhaps TRBD1 as D (5 bases). Trimming took 5 bases from V and 0 from J, leaving 16 bases between them. The length of the CDR3 is 16 residues. Germline CDR1 MNHNY, CDR2 SVGAGI (reference sequence).